This is a list of T cell receptor beta chains from one sample in a study of cytomegalovirus exposure and HLA in healthy donors. TCRdb keeps only in-frame clones here, not all; method: immunoSEQ multiplex PCR. The data hold some 150,000 clones, with 94% observed a single time. The sequenced sample consisted of PBMCs. These receptor sequences come from a man aged 18 to 30 in good health and CMV-seropositive. The conserved cysteine and the conserved F or W are not part of the CDR3 here.

j_gene: TRBJ1-1; v_gene: TRBV6-1; CDR3aa: ASKGGRMNTEAF
j_gene: TRBJ2-1; v_gene: TRBV30; CDR3aa: AWSVEAVEQF
j_gene: TRBJ2-7; v_gene: TRBV28; CDR3aa: ASSFAHQGRLGSYEQY
j_gene: TRBJ1-1; v_gene: TRBV18; CDR3aa: ASSLDRMNTEAF
j_gene: TRBJ2-1; v_gene: TRBV19; CDR3aa: ASSGTGFEQF
j_gene: TRBJ1-3; v_gene: TRBV15; CDR3aa: ATSLQYSGNTIY
j_gene: TRBJ2-3; v_gene: TRBV5-6; CDR3aa: ASSLRDFNSPTDTQY
j_gene: TRBJ1-5; v_gene: TRBV7-8; CDR3aa: ASSPGTGGQPQH
j_gene: TRBJ2-3; v_gene: TRBV28; CDR3aa: ASSLRLGGDTQY
j_gene: TRBJ2-1; v_gene: TRBV4-1; CDR3aa: ASSQDWTVAGDNEQF
j_gene: TRBJ2-3; v_gene: TRBV5-4; CDR3aa: ASSPGLNTDTQY
j_gene: TRBJ1-2; v_gene: TRBV13; CDR3aa: ASSAVKSVPDYGYT
j_gene: TRBJ2-3; v_gene: TRBV5-1; CDR3aa: ASAEGSTDTQY
j_gene: TRBJ2-3; v_gene: TRBV2; CDR3aa: ASSGLVSDTQY
j_gene: TRBJ1-6; v_gene: TRBV28; CDR3aa: ASSFRGSPLH
j_gene: TRBJ2-7; v_gene: TRBV15; CDR3aa: ATSRDLAEPKRPYEQY
j_gene: TRBJ1-3; v_gene: TRBV6-5; CDR3aa: ASSYAENRKTIY
j_gene: TRBJ2-3; v_gene: TRBV7-2; CDR3aa: ASSLEVWGGPSTDTQY
j_gene: TRBJ1-2; v_gene: TRBV28; CDR3aa: ASSQEGYT
j_gene: TRBJ2-1; v_gene: TRBV5-1; CDR3aa: ASSPGLVSYNEQF
j_gene: TRBJ2-5; v_gene: TRBV14; CDR3aa: ASSQGGIQETQY
j_gene: TRBJ2-5; v_gene: TRBV28; CDR3aa: ASSLRRETQY
j_gene: TRBJ1-1; v_gene: TRBV28; CDR3aa: ASSLGRGFPEAF
j_gene: TRBJ1-2; v_gene: TRBV5-1; CDR3aa: ASSLYGTGDGMDGYT
j_gene: TRBJ1-5; v_gene: TRBV15; CDR3aa: ATSRALEANFNQPQH
j_gene: TRBJ2-4; v_gene: TRBV27; CDR3aa: ASSYGTGGGEAKNIQY
j_gene: TRBJ2-7; v_gene: TRBV27; CDR3aa: VTGTGGDEQY
j_gene: TRBJ1-1; v_gene: TRBV6-1; CDR3aa: ASSPGQRNTEAF
j_gene: TRBJ2-3; v_gene: TRBV6-5; CDR3aa: ASSYAAADTQY
j_gene: TRBJ2-7; v_gene: TRBV7-9; CDR3aa: ASSLDGRAYEQY
j_gene: TRBJ2-5; v_gene: TRBV5-1; CDR3aa: ASETLGGAGETQY
j_gene: TRBJ2-5; v_gene: TRBV5-1; CDR3aa: ASSSMGGQETQY
j_gene: TRBJ2-1; v_gene: TRBV5-4; CDR3aa: ASSLVAGGPNEQF
j_gene: TRBJ1-5; v_gene: TRBV19; CDR3aa: ASSIDQGARH
j_gene: TRBJ1-2; v_gene: TRBV18; CDR3aa: ASSPSTGGGYT
j_gene: TRBJ2-1; v_gene: TRBV28; CDR3aa: ASTLGTSGNNEQF
j_gene: TRBJ2-3; v_gene: TRBV30; CDR3aa: AWSPKTTYTDTQY
j_gene: TRBJ2-5; v_gene: TRBV4-1; CDR3aa: ASSQEGEDRGPRGTQY
j_gene: TRBJ2-7; v_gene: TRBV10-2; CDR3aa: ASSDQGSEHEQY
j_gene: TRBJ1-5; v_gene: TRBV6-5; CDR3aa: ASTSRDGQPQH
j_gene: TRBJ1-2; v_gene: TRBV4-1; CDR3aa: ASSQVPGNYGYT
j_gene: TRBJ2-2; v_gene: TRBV4-1; CDR3aa: ASSRGDNRPGLELF
j_gene: TRBJ2-1; v_gene: TRBV27; CDR3aa: ASSPTRTSGSYNEQF
j_gene: TRBJ2-1; v_gene: TRBV28; CDR3aa: ASSLLGLAGGYNEQF
j_gene: TRBJ1-4; v_gene: TRBV5-1; CDR3aa: ASSIQETNEKLF
j_gene: TRBJ2-1; v_gene: TRBV4-2; CDR3aa: ASSQDLAGLNEQF
j_gene: TRBJ1-5; v_gene: TRBV28; CDR3aa: ASSLLVRTAGHQPQH
j_gene: TRBJ2-7; v_gene: TRBV18; CDR3aa: ASSPFASTSGSYEQY
j_gene: TRBJ1-2; v_gene: TRBV15; CDR3aa: ATSRGRDRVYYGYT